The clone carrying this T cell receptor (beta chain) was counted ten times or more. Its antigen is undetermined. The sample is drawn from a study of molecular identifiers for immune sequencing clone quantification. Whole-study results and caveats: Underestimation of highly expanded clone sizes could arise where identical TCR molecules share a barcode.

TCRdb processed the PCR reads anew with MiXCR; each CDR3 protein has one entry. The sample holds roughly 630,000 distinct CDR3 sequences, over 25% seen once. Per the germline V gene, CDR1 is MNHEY and CDR2 is SMNVEV (reference sequence). Trimming removed 3 bases at V and 5 bases at J, with 13 bases between. CDR3 length: 15 residues. The specimen was naive CD8+ T cells from blood, with Jurkat cell RNA spiked in. Subset in this sample: FACS-sorted CD8+CD4-CCR7+CD45RA+ naive T cells. The chain links TRBV27 to TRBJ2-2, with a weak D call TRBD1 (5 bases). The TCR comes from a human donor in good health. Some libraries in this study had Jurkat cell RNA spiked in. CDR3 amino acids: CASSFSQGKTGELFF. Here the CDR3 DNA reads TGTGCCAGCAGTTTTTCGCAGGGAAAGACCGGGGAGCTGTTTTTT.